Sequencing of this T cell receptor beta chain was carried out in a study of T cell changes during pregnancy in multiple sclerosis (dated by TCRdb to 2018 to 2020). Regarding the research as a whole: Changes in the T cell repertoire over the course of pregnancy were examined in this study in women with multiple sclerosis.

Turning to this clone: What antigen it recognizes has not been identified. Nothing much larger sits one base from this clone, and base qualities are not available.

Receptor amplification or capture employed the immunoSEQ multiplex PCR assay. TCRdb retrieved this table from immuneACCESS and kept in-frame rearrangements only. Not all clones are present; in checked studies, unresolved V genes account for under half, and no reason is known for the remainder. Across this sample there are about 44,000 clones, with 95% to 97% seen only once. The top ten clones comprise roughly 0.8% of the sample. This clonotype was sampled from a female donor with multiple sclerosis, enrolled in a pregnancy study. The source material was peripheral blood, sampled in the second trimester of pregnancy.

The nucleotide sequence is TGTGCCAGCAGCCCCAGGACTAGCGGGACTCTCGAGCAGTACTTC. Its product reads: CASSPRTSGTLEQYF. The chain links TRBV5-4 with TRBJ2-7; 12 bases in the junction line up with TRBD2. Sequences SGHNT (CDR1) and YYREEE (CDR2) are obtained from the germline V gene (reference sequence). Including cysteine and phenylalanine, the CDR3 has 15 amino acids. Solely the CDR3 DNA is kept, with 45 bases framed from the first base. Trimming removed 4 bases from V and 6 bases from J; the gene matches leave 8 bases unexplained.